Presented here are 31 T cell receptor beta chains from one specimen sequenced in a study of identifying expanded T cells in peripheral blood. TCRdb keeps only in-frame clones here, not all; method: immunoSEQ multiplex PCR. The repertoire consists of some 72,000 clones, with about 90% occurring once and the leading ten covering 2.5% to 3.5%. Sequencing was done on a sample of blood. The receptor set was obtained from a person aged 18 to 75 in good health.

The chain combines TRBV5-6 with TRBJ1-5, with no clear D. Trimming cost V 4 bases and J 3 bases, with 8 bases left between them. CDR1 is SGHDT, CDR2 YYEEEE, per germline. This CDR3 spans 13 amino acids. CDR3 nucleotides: TGTGCCAGCAGCAGACGGCACAATCAGCCCCAGCATTTT. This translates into CASSRRHNQPQHF. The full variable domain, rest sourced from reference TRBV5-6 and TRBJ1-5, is DAGVTQSPTHLIKTRGQQVTLRCSPKSGHDTVSWYQQALGQGPQFIFQYYEEEERQRGNFPDRFSGHQFPNYSSELNVNALLLGDSALYLCASSRRHNQPQHFGDGTRLSIL.

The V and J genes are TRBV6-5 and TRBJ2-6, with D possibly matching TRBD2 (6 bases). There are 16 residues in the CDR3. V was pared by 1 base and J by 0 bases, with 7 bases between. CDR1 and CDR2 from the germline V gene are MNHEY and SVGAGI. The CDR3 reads CASSYWRGSGANVLTF. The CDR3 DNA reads TGTGCCAGCAGTTACTGGAGGGGCTCTGGGGCCAACGTCCTGACTTTC.

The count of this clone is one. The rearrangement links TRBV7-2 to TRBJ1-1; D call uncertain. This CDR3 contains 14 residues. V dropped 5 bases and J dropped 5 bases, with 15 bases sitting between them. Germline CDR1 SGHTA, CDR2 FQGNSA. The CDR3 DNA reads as TGTGCCAGCAGCCAAAGGTGGGTGGGAACTGAAGCTTTCTTT. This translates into CASSQRWVGTEAFF.

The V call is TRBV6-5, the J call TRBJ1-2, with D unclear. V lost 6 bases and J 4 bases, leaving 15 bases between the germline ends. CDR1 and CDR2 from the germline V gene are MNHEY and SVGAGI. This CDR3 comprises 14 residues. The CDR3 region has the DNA TGTGCCAGCAGAAGGGAGGGTTCCTCCTATGGCTACACCTTC. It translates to CASRREGSSYGYTF.

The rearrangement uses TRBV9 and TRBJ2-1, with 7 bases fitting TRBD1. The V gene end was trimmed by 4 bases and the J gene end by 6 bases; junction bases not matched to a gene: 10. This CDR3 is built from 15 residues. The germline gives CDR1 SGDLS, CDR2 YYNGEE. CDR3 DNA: TGTGCCAGCAGCACCCGGACAGGTGGACGCAATGAGCAGTTCTTC. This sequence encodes CASSTRTGGRNEQFF.

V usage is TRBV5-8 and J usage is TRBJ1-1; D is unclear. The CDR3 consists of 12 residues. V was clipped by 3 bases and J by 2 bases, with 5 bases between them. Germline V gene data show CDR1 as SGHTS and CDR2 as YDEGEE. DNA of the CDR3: TGTGCCAGCAGCTCTCGAAACACTGAAGCTTTCTTT. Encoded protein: CASSSRNTEAFF.

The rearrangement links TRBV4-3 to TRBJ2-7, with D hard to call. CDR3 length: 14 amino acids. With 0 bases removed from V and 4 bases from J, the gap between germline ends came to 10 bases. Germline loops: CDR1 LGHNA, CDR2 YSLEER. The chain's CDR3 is CASSQDGQTYEQYF. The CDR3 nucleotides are TGCGCCAGCAGCCAAGACGGGCAGACTTACGAGCAGTACTTC.

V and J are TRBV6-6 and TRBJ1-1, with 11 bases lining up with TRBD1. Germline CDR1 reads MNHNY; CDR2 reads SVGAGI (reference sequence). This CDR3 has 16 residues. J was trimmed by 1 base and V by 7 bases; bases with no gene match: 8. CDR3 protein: CASKLGQGAWNTEAFF. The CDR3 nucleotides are TGTGCCAGCAAGCTCGGACAGGGGGCATGGAACACTGAAGCTTTCTTT.

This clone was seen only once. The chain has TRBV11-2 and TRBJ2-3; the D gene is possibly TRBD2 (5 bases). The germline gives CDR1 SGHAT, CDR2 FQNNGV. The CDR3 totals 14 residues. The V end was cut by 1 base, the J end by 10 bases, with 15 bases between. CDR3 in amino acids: CASSLGAGVRPQYF. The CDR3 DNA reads TGTGCCAGCAGCTTAGGGGCGGGTGTCAGACCGCAGTATTTT.

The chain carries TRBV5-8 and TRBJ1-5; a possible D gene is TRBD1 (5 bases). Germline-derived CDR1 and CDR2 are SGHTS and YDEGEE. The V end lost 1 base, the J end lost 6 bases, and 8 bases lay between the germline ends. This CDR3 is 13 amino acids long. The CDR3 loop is CASSLRGTQPQHF. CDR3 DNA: TGTGCCAGCAGCTTGCGAGGGACTCAGCCCCAGCATTTT.

CDR3 amino acids: CASSFRVGTEAFF. CDR3 sequence (DNA): TGTGCCAGCAGTTTCAGGGTAGGCACTGAAGCTTTCTTT. V usage is TRBV6-6 and J usage is TRBJ1-1, with D perhaps matching TRBD1 (5 bases). Germline V gene sequence: CDR1 MNHNY, CDR2 SVGAGI (reference sequence). V was clipped by 4 bases and J by 4 bases, with 10 bases between them. The CDR3 covers 13 residues.

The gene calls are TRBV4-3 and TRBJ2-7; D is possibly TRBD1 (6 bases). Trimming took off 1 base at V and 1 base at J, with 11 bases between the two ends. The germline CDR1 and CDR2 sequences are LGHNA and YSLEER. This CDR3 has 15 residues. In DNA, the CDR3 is TGCGCCAGCAGCCAAGGCGGCAGGGGATCCTACGAGCAGTACTTC. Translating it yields CASSQGGRGSYEQYF.

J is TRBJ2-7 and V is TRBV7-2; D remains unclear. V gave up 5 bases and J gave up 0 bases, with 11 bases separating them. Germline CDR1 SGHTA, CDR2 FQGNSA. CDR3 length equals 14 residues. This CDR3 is CASSNNRFSYEQYF. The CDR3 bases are TGTGCCAGCAGCAACAACCGGTTCTCCTACGAGCAGTACTTC.

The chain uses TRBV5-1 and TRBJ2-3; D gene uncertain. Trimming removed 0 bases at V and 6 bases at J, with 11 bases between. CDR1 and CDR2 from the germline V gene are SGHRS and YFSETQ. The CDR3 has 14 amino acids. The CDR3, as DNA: TGCGCCAGCAGCTTGGACGGCAGTGGGGATACGCAGTATTTT. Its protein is CASSLDGSGDTQYF.

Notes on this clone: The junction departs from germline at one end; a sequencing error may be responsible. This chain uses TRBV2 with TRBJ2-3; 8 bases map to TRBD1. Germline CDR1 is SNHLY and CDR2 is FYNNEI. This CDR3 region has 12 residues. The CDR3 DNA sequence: TGTGCCAGCACCTATTCAGGACAGGGTCGGAATTTT. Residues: CASTYSGQGRNF.

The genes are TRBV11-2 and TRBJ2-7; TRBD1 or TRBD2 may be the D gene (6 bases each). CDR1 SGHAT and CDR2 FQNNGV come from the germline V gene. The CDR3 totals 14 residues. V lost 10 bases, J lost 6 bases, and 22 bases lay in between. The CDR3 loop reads CATIRGGLDGEQYF. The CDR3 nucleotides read TGTGCCACCATCCGTGGGGGGCTCGATGGCGAGCAGTACTTC.

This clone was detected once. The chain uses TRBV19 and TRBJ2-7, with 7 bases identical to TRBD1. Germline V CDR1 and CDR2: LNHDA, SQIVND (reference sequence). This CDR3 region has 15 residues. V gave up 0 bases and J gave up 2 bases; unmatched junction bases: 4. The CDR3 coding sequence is TGTGCCAGTAGTATAGATCTGGGACAGACCTACGAGCAGTACTTC. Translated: CASSIDLGQTYEQYF.

CDR3 amino acids: CAWSRPGSSEQYF. The CDR3 bases are TGTGCCTGGAGTAGGCCGGGCTCATCCGAGCAGTACTTC. The rearrangement links TRBV30 to TRBJ2-7, with D unclear. The germline CDR1 and CDR2 sequences are GTSNPN and SVGIG (reference sequence). This CDR3 spans 13 amino acids. The germline V and J ends were trimmed by 2 bases and 6 bases, with 14 bases remaining between them.

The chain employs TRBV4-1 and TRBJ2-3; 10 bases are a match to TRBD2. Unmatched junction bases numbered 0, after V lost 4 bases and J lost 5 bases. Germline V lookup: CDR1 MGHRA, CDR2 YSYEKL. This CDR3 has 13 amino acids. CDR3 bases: TGCGCCAGCAGCCGGACTAGCGGAGATACGCAGTATTTT. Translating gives CASSRTSGDTQYF.

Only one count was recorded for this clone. The CDR3 reads CASSLSGNTIYF. The CDR3 DNA reads as TGTGCCAGCAGCTTATCGGGAAACACCATATATTTT. This rearrangement joins TRBV11-1 to TRBJ1-3, with D unclear. The CDR3 has 12 residues. From germline, CDR1 is SGHAT and CDR2 FQDESV (reference sequence). V was trimmed by 2 bases and J by 4 bases, leaving 3 bases between them.

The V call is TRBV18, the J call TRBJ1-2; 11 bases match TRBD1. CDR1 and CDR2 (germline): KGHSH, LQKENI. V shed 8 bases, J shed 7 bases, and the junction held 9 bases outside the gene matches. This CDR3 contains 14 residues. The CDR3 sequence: CASGERTGGSGYTF. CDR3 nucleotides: TGTGCCAGCGGTGAAAGGACAGGGGGCTCTGGCTACACCTTC.

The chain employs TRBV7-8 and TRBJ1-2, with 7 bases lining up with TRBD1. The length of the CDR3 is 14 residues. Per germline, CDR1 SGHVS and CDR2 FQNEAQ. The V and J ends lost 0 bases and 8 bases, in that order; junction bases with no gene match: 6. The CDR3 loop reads CASSLAAQGRGYTF. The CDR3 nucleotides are TGTGCCAGCAGCTTAGCGGCACAGGGGAGGGGCTACACCTTC.

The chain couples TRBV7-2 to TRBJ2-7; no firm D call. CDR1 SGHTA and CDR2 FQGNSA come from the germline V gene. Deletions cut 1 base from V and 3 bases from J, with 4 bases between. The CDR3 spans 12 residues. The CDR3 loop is CASSLGVYEQYF. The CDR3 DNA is TGTGCCAGCAGCTTAGGAGTCTACGAGCAGTACTTC.

The chain's CDR3 is CASSLVGHSPYF. Written as DNA, the CDR3 is TGTGCCAGCAGTTTGGTGGGTCACAGTCCGTACTTC. This chain connects TRBV11-2 to TRBJ2-7; D remains ambiguous. CDR3 length: 12 residues. The V end was cut by 6 bases, the J end by 12 bases, with 18 bases between. Germline loops: CDR1 SGHAT, CDR2 FQNNGV.

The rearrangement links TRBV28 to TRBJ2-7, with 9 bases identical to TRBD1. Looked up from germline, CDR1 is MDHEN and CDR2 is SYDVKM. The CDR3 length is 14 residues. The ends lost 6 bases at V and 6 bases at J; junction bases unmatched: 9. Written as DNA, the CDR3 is TGTGCCAGCAGCCTCCCACAGGGGGCAAGCGAGCAGTACTTC. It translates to CASSLPQGASEQYF.

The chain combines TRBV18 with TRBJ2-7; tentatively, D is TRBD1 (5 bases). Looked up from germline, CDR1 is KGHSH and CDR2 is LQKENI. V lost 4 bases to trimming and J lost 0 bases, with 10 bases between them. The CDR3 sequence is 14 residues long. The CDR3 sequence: CASSRQQDSYEQYF. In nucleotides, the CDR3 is TGTGCCAGCTCACGGCAACAGGACTCCTACGAGCAGTACTTC. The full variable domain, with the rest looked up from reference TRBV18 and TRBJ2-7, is NAGVMQNPRHLVRRRGQEARLRCSPMKGHSHVYWYRQLPEEGLKFMVYLQKENIIDESGMPKERFSAEFPKEGPSILRIQQVVRGDSAAYFCASSRQQDSYEQYFGPGTRLTVT.

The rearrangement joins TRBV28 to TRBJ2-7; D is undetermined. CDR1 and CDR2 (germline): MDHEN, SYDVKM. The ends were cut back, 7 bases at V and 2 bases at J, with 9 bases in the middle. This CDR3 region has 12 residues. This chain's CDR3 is CASTADAYEQYF. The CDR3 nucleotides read TGTGCCAGCACCGCCGATGCCTACGAGCAGTACTTC. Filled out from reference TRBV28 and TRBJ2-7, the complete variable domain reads DVKVTQSSRYLVKRTGEKVFLECVQDMDHENMFWYRQDPGLGLRLIYFSYDVKMKEKGDIPEGYSVSREKKERFSLILESASTNQTSMYLCASTADAYEQYFGPGTRLTVT.

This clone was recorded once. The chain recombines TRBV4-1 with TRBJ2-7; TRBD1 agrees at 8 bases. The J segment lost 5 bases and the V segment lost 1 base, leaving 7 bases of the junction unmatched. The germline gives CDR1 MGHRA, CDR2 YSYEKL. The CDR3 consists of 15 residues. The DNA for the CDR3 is TGCGCCAGCAGCCAAGGGCAGGGGGCCTCTCACGAGCAGTACTTC. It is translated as CASSQGQGASHEQYF.

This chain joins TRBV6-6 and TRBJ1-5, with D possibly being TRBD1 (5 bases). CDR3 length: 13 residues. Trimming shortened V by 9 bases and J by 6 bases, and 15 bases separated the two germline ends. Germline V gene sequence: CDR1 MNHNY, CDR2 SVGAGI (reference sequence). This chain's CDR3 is CASNRQHPQPQHF. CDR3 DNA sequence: TGTGCCAGTAATCGACAGCATCCTCAGCCCCAGCATTTT.

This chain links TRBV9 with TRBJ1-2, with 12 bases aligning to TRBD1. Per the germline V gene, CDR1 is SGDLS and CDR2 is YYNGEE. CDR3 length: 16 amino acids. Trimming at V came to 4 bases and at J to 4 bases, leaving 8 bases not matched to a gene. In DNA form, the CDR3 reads TGTGCCAGCAGCCCCGGGGGACAGGGGGCGATCTATGGCTACACCTTC. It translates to CASSPGGQGAIYGYTF.

In nucleotides, the CDR3 is TGTGCCAGTAACACTCGTACCCGCTATGGCTACACCTTC. Translating it yields CASNTRTRYGYTF. This rearrangement joins TRBV28 to TRBJ1-2; no clear D gene. The germline gives CDR1 MDHEN, CDR2 SYDVKM. Between the trimmed V and J ends, which lost 9 bases and 4 bases, there was a span of 15 bases. The length of the CDR3 is 13 residues.